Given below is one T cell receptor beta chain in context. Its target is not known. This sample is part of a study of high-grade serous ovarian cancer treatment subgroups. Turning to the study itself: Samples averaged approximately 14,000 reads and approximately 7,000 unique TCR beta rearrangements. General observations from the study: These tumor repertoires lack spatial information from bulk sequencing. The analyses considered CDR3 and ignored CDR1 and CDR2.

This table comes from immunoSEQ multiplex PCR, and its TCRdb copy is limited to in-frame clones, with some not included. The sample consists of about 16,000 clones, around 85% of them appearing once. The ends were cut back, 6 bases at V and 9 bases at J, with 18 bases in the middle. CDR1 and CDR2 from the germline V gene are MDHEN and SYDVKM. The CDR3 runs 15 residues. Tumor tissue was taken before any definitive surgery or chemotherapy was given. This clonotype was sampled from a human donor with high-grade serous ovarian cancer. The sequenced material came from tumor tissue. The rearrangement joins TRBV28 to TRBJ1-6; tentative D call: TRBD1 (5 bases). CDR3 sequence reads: CASRPPLGGGSPLHF. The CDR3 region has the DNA TGTGCCAGCAGGCCTCCCCTGGGGGGGGGTTCACCCCTCCACTTT.